Below, one T cell receptor (beta chain) is given with its context. The sample belongs to a study of shared clonotypes between healthy human individuals. The assay was immunoSEQ multiplex PCR, and TCRdb's table has in-frame clones only and misses some. The sample has approximately 840,000 clones, 95% to 97% seen once. CDR1 is SGHVS and CDR2 is FQNEAQ in the germline V gene. With V trimmed by 2 bases and J by 5 bases, 11 bases remained unmatched. This CDR3 region has 16 residues. Naive CD8 cells were CD45RO-negative, positively selected for CCR7, excluding terminally differentiated effector memory CD45RA+ cells.

The clonotype originates from a man aged 25 to 40 in good health. This rearrangement joins TRBV7-8 to TRBJ2-5, with TRBD1 identical over 7 bases. Sequenced input: naive CD8+ T cells sorted from blood. The CDR3: CASSLFGRTGEETQYF. For the CDR3, the DNA is TGTGCCAGCAGCTTATTCGGTAGAACAGGGGAGGAGACCCAGTACTTC.